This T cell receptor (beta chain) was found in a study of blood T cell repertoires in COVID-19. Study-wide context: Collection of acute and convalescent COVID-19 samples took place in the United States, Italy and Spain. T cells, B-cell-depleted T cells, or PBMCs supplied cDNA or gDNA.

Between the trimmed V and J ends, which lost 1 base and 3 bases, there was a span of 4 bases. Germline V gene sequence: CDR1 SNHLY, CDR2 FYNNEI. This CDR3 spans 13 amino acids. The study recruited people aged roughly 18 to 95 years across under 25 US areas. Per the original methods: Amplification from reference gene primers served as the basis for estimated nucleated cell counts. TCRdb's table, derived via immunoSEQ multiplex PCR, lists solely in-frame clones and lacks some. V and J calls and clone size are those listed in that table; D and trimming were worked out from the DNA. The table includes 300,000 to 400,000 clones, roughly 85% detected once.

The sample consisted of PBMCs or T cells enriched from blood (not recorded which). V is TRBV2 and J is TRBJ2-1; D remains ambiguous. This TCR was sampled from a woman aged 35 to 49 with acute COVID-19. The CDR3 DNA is TGTGCCAGCAGTGAAGACTTCTACAATGAGCAGTTCTTC. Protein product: CASSEDFYNEQFF.